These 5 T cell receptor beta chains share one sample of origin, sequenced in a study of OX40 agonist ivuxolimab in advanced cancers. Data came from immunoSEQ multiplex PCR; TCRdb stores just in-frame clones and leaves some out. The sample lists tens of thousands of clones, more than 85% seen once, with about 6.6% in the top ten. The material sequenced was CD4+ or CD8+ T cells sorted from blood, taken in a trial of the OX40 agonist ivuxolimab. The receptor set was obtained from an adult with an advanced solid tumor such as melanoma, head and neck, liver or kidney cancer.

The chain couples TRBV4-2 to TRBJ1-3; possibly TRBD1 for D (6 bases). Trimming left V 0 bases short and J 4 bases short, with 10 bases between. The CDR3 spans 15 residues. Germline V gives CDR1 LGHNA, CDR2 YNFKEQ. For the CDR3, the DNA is TGTGCCAGCAGCCAAGACAGGGGCGAGGGAAACACCATATATTTT. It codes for CASSQDRGEGNTIYF.

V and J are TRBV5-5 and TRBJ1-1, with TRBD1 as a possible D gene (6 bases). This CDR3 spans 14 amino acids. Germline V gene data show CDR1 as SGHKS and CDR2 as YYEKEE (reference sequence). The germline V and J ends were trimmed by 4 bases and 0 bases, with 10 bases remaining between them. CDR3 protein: CASSRGALNTEAFF. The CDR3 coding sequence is TGTGCCAGCAGCCGGGGGGCCCTGAACACTGAAGCTTTCTTT.

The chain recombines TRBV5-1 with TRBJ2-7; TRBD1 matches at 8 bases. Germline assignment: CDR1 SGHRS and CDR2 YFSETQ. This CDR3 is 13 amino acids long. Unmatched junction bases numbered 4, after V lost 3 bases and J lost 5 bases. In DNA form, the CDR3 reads TGCGCCAGCAGCTCCCAGGGGGCCCACGAGCAGTACTTC. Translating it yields CASSSQGAHEQYF.

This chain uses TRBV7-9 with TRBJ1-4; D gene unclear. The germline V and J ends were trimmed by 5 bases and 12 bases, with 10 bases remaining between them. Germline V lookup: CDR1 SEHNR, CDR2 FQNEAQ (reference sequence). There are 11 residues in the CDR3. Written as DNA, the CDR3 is TGTGCCAGCAGCCAGGTTGAGCAACTGTTTTTT. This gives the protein CASSQVEQLFF.

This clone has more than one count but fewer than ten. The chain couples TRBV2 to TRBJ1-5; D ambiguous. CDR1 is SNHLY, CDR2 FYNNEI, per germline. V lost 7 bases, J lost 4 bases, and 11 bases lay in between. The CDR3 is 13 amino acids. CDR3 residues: CASTLGLNQPQHF. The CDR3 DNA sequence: TGTGCCAGCACGTTGGGTCTAAATCAGCCCCAGCATTTT.